The 11 T cell receptor beta chains given below trace back to one sample, sequenced in a study of T-cell memory formation after mild COVID-19. TCRdb analysed the 5' RACE reads with MiXCR anew, one entry per CDR3 protein. The table records more than 150,000 distinct CDR3 sequences, 18% of them present only once. The sequenced sample consisted of PBMCs or a T cell subset sorted from them (not recorded which). The receptors shown here come from a man aged 18 to 35 who had mild COVID-19 (a few samples of this study predate the infection). Cell type and time point are not known.

This clonotype was seen more than once but under ten times. The chain links TRBV20-1 to TRBJ2-1; 10 nucleotides align to TRBD2. Germline V lookup: CDR1 DFQATT, CDR2 SNEGSKA (reference sequence). With 6 bases clipped from V and 4 bases from J, the junction kept 9 bases outside the gene matches. CDR3 length: 15 amino acids. The CDR3 sequence: CSALLAGAGYNEQFF. The CDR3 DNA is TGCAGTGCCCTGCTAGCGGGGGCCGGGTACAATGAGCAGTTCTTC.

CDR3 loop: CSARDSINEKLFF. The CDR3 DNA reads TGCAGTGCTAGAGACAGTATTAATGAAAAACTGTTTTTT. The chain uses TRBV20-1 and TRBJ1-4; no definite D call. This CDR3 contains 13 residues. Per germline, CDR1 DFQATT and CDR2 SNEGSKA (reference sequence). The V gene lost 0 bases and the J gene lost 4 bases, with 6 bases spanning the gap.

The table lists this clonotype with a few counts. The J gene is TRBJ2-3, the V gene TRBV7-3; D possibly corresponds to TRBD2 (6 bases). Germline loops: CDR1 SGHTA, CDR2 FQGTGA. CDR3 length: 13 residues. The germline V and J ends were trimmed by 4 bases and 6 bases, with 11 bases remaining between them. DNA of the CDR3: TGTGCCAGCAGCTCGGGAGATGAGGATACGCAGTATTTT. Its protein is CASSSGDEDTQYF.

This chain connects TRBV2 to TRBJ2-1, with 8 bases that match TRBD2. Per germline, CDR1 SNHLY and CDR2 FYNNEI. The J segment lost 12 bases and the V segment lost 3 bases, leaving 1 base of the junction unmatched. The CDR3 extends over 11 amino acids. The CDR3 coding sequence is TGTGCCAGCAGTGAGGCGGGGGGGCAGTTCTTC. Amino acid sequence: CASSEAGGQFF.

This sequence joins TRBV7-2 and TRBJ1-4; 8 nucleotides align to TRBD1. Germline-derived CDR1 and CDR2 are SGHTA and FQGNSA. V shed 7 bases, J shed 8 bases, and the junction held 6 bases outside the gene matches. This CDR3 has 13 amino acids. CDR3 coding DNA: TGTGCCAGCACCACCGGGACAGGCGAAAAACTGTTTTTT. It specifies CASTTGTGEKLFF.

The rearrangement uses TRBV6-5 and TRBJ1-6; D unclear. The germline V gene encodes CDR1 MNHEY and CDR2 SVGAGI. V lost 5 bases, J lost 8 bases, and 16 bases lay in between. CDR3 size: 15 residues. The CDR3 nucleotides are TGTGCCAGCAGTCCGCTCCTCGTCGGGGATTCACCCCTCCACTTT. This sequence encodes CASSPLLVGDSPLHF.

This clonotype showed up many times. This chain connects TRBV7-4 to TRBJ2-7; D uncertain. The CDR3 contains 11 residues. V lost 5 bases and J 3 bases, leaving 5 bases between the germline ends. Germline CDR1 is SGHVT and CDR2 is SQSDAQ. The CDR3 DNA follows: TGTGCCAGCAGCCTTAACTACGAGCAGTACGTC. Protein sequence: CASSLNYEQYV.

This clonotype was seen a few times. The chain joins TRBV5-6 to TRBJ2-5; D uncertain. Trimming removed 2 bases from V and 2 bases from J, with 10 bases in between. This CDR3 is built from 14 residues. Germline CDR1 and CDR2: SGHDT and YYEEEE. This CDR3 reads CASSFWSGQETQYF. The CDR3 DNA reads TGTGCCAGCAGCTTTTGGTCAGGTCAAGAGACCCAGTACTTC.

This clonotype was detected a few times. The chain carries TRBV24-1 and TRBJ1-4; D gene unclear. CDR1 and CDR2 (germline): KGHDR, SFDVKD. Between the trimmed V and J ends, which lost 3 bases and 6 bases, there was a span of 7 bases. The length of the CDR3 is 13 residues. The CDR3 here is CATSDPTDEKLFF. CDR3 DNA: TGTGCCACCAGTGATCCCACAGATGAAAAACTGTTTTTT.

The gene calls are TRBV24-1 and TRBJ2-3; 8 bases line up with TRBD2. The CDR3 is made up of 13 amino acids. CDR1 is KGHDR and CDR2 is SFDVKD in the germline V gene. V shed 10 bases, J shed 1 base, and the junction held 3 bases outside the gene matches. CDR3 amino acids: CATQTSGTDTQYF. CDR3 sequence (DNA): TGTGCCACTCAGACTAGCGGCACAGATACGCAGTATTTT.

This chain connects TRBV7-2 to TRBJ2-3; possible D gene TRBD1, 6 bases. CDR3 size: 15 residues. The germline gives CDR1 SGHTA, CDR2 FQGNSA. The V end lost 3 bases, the J end lost 2 bases, and 12 bases lay between the germline ends. The CDR3 DNA sequence: TGTGCCAGCAGCTTGCACAGGGTGTACACAGATACGCAGTATTTT. Its protein is CASSLHRVYTDTQYF.